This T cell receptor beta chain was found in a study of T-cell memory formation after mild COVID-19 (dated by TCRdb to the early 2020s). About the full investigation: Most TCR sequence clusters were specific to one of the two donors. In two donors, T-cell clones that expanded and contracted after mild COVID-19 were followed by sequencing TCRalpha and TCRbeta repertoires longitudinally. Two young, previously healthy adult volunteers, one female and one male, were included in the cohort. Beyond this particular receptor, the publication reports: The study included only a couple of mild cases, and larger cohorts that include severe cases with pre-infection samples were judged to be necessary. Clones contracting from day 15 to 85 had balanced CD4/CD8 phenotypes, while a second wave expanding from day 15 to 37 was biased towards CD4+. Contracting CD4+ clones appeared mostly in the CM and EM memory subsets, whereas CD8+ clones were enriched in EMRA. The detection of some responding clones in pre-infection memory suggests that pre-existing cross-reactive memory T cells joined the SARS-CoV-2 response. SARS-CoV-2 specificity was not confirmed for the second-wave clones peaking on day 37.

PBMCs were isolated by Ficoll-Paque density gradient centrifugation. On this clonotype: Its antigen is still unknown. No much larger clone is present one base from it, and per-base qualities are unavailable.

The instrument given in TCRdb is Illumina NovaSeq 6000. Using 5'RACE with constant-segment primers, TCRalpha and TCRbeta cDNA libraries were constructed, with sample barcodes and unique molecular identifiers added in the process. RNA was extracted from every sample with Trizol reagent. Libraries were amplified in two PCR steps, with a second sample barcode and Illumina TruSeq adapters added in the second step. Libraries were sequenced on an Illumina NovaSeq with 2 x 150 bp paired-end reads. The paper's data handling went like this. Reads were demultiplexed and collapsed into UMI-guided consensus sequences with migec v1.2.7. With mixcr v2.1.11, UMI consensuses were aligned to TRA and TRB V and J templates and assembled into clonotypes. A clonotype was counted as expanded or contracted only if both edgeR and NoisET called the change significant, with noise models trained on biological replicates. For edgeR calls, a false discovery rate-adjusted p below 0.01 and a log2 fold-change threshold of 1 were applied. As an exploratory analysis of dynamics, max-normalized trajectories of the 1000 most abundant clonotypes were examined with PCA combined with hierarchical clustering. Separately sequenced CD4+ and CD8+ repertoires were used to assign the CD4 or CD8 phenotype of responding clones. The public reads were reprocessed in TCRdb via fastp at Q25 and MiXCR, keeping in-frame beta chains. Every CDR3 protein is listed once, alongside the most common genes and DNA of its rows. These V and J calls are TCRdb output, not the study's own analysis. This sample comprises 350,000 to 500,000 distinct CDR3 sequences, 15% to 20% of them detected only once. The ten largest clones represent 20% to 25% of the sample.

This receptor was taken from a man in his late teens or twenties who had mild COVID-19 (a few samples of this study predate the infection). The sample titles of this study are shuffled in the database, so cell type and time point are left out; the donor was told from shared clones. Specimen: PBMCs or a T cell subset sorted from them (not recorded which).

The nucleotide sequence is TGTGCCAGCAGTGAGACAGGGGGCGTTGGGACTGAAGCTTTCTTT. Its product reads: CASSETGGVGTEAFF. The chain is made from TRBV25-1 and TRBJ1-1, with 10 middle bases fitting TRBD1. CDR1 MGHDK and CDR2 SYGVNS were looked up in the germline V gene. V has 3 bases trimmed and J has 5 bases trimmed; junction bases matching no gene number 6. From its cysteine to its phenylalanine, the CDR3 spans 15 amino acids. Of all the DNA, just the CDR3 is kept, 45 bases in frame from base 1.